This T cell receptor (beta chain) came from a study of blood T cell repertoires in COVID-19. Study information: Samples of COVID-19 (acute and convalescent) were obtained from the United States, Italy and Spain. T cells, B-cell-depleted T cells, or PBMCs supplied cDNA or gDNA.

The table came from immunoSEQ multiplex PCR; TCRdb's copy has only in-frame clones and leaves some out. The data show approximately 200,000 clones, with 94% seen just once and about 0.8% held by the top ten. Losses at the gene ends were 5 bases for V and 4 bases for J; bases not matched to a gene: 7. Germline V gene lookup returns CDR1 SGHVS and CDR2 FNYEAQ. The CDR3 runs 15 residues. Sequenced material: peripheral blood. J is TRBJ2-5 and V is TRBV7-6, with 10 bases lining up with TRBD2. This receptor was taken from a man aged 25-45 years with COVID-19, enrolled during active disease. The CDR3 protein is CASSGSGGAVETQYF. CDR3 sequence (DNA): TGTGCCAGCAGCGGGAGCGGGGGGGCGGTAGAGACCCAGTACTTC. Supplemented by reference TRBV7-6 and TRBJ2-5, the full variable domain reads GAGVSQSPRYKVTKRGQDVALRCDPISGHVSLYWYRQALGQGPEFLTYFNYEAQQDKSGLPNDRFSAERPEGSISTLTIQRTEQRDSAMYRCASSGSGGAVETQYFGPGTRLLVL.